Presented here are 10 T cell receptor beta chains from one specimen sequenced in a study of blood T cell repertoires in COVID-19 (dated by TCRdb to the early 2020s). The library was built by means of the immunoSEQ multiplex PCR assay. TCRdb mirrors the immuneACCESS table, restricted to in-frame sequences. Some clones are absent from its copies; in checked studies, under half trace to an unresolved V gene, and the reason for the others is unknown. In this sample the table shows around 200,000 clones, 70% to 80% of which occur a single time. The ten largest clonotypes hold about an eighth of the sample. Sequencing input: peripheral blood. These receptors were collected from a woman aged 45-65 years with acute or convalescent COVID-19.

This rearrangement joins TRBV2 to TRBJ2-2; D is possibly TRBD2 (6 bases). V lost 5 bases and J 5 bases, leaving 12 bases between the germline ends. The CDR3 is 14 residues long. From germline, CDR1 is SNHLY and CDR2 FYNNEI. CDR3 nucleotide sequence: TGTGCCAGCAGTATCCGGGGGAGGACCGGGGAGCTGTTTTTT. Protein product: CASSIRGRTGELFF.

This chain joins TRBV18 and TRBJ1-5; possibly TRBD1 for D (6 bases). The ends were cut back, 0 bases at V and 3 bases at J, with 15 bases in the middle. Germline assignment: CDR1 KGHSH and CDR2 LQKENI. The CDR3 is 17 residues long. CDR3 nucleotides: TGTGCCAGCTCACCACCGTCGTCCGGGACACACAATCAGCCCCAGCATTTT. Encoded protein: CASSPPSSGTHNQPQHF.

This clone has only a few counts. The chain carries TRBV19 and TRBJ2-1, with 7 bases identical to TRBD2. With 6 bases clipped from V and 2 bases from J, the junction kept 10 bases outside the gene matches. This CDR3 spans 16 amino acids. Looked up from germline, CDR1 is LNHDA and CDR2 is SQIVND (reference sequence). The CDR3 protein is CASRILSSGTYNEQFF. CDR3 bases: TGTGCCAGTAGAATCCTATCTAGCGGCACCTACAATGAGCAGTTCTTC. Combining the CDR3 with reference TRBV19 and TRBJ2-1 gives the whole variable domain DGGITQSPKYLFRKEGQNVTLSCEQNLNHDAMYWYRQDPGQGLRLIYYSQIVNDFQKGDIAEGYSVSREKKESFPLTVTSAQKNPTAFYLCASRILSSGTYNEQFFGPGTRLTVL.

This clone was detected only once. This chain links TRBV19 with TRBJ2-2; D is unclear. This CDR3 comprises 14 residues. Per the germline V gene, CDR1 is LNHDA and CDR2 is SQIVND (reference sequence). Deletions cut 5 bases from V and 3 bases from J, with 10 bases between. This CDR3 reads CASSPQPHTGELFF. The CDR3 nucleotides are TGTGCCAGTAGTCCACAGCCCCACACCGGGGAGCTGTTTTTT.

This sequence joins TRBV5-4 and TRBJ2-1; 9 bases match TRBD2. The germline CDR1 and CDR2 sequences are SGHNT and YYREEE (reference sequence). This CDR3 comprises 17 residues. The ends lost 0 bases at V and 4 bases at J; junction bases unmatched: 8. The CDR3, as DNA: TGTGCCAGCAGCTTGGGGGCTAGCGGGACGCCATACAATGAGCAGTTCTTC. It yields the protein CASSLGASGTPYNEQFF.

The chain couples TRBV19 to TRBJ1-4; D is perhaps TRBD1 (5 bases). There are 12 residues in the CDR3. CDR1 and CDR2 from the germline V gene are LNHDA and SQIVND (reference sequence). The CDR3 sequence is CATGRADEKLFF. The CDR3 DNA reads TGTGCTACAGGCAGGGCGGATGAAAAACTGTTTTTT.

J is TRBJ1-6 and V is TRBV27; D is ambiguous. The CDR3 has 15 residues. The V gene lost 6 bases and the J gene lost 13 bases, with 22 bases spanning the gap. Per germline, CDR1 MNHEY and CDR2 SMNVEV (reference sequence). This chain's CDR3 is CASSSGGLEIHPLHF. CDR3 sequence (DNA): TGTGCCAGCAGCTCCGGAGGTCTTGAAATTCACCCCCTCCACTTT.

This rearrangement joins TRBV10-3 to TRBJ1-4, with a possible D match to TRBD1 (5 bases). CDR1 and CDR2 from the germline V gene are ENHRY and SYGVKD. V lost 0 bases to trimming and J lost 8 bases, with 7 bases between them. The length of the CDR3 is 13 residues. The CDR3 nucleotides are TGTGCCATCAGTGAGTCGGAGGGGGAAAAACTGTTTTTT. Translation gives CAISESEGEKLFF.

J is TRBJ2-2 and V is TRBV5-4, with D possibly being TRBD2 (6 bases). V lost 2 bases to trimming and J lost 0 bases, with 11 bases between them. This CDR3 contains 16 residues. Germline CDR1 is SGHNT and CDR2 is YYREEE (reference sequence). CDR3 DNA: TGTGCCAGCAGCTTTTACGGGACTTCGAACACCGGGGAGCTGTTTTTT. Translating gives CASSFYGTSNTGELFF.

The chain has TRBV19 and TRBJ1-2; weak D call: TRBD1 (5 bases). Germline-derived CDR1 and CDR2 are LNHDA and SQIVND (reference sequence). The CDR3 has 15 residues. V was cut by 3 bases and J by 0 bases, with 11 bases left in between. CDR3 sequence: CASSIKRGANYGYTF. The CDR3 DNA sequence: TGTGCCAGTAGTATCAAGCGGGGGGCTAACTATGGCTACACCTTC.